This entry is about one T cell receptor (beta chain). The antigen is unknown. 13 Jbeta primers and 60 Vbeta primers were used for the PCR. TCRdb's table, derived via immunoSEQ multiplex PCR, lists solely in-frame clones and lacks some. The table records around 130,000 clones, 66% of them present only once. The data are from a study of cytomegalovirus exposure and HLA in healthy donors. Notes on the study in general: High sensitivity and specificity were reportedly achieved when the classifier diagnosed cytomegalovirus status.

The CDR3 covers 12 residues. Between the trimmed V and J ends, which lost 5 bases and 5 bases, there was a span of 7 bases. Germline values: CDR1 LNHDA, CDR2 SQIVND (reference sequence). Donors had nominal health at sampling but likely had unrecorded immune exposures. The clonotype originates from a man younger than 35 in good health and CMV-seronegative. The sample was PBMCs. The V call is TRBV19, the J call TRBJ1-5; D is ambiguous. Here the CDR3 DNA reads TGTGCCAGTAGTGCTAGATATCAGCCCCAGCATTTT. Protein product: CASSARYQPQHF.